The 26 T cell receptor beta chains presented below share a single source sample, sequenced in a study of OX40 agonist ivuxolimab in advanced cancers. TCRdb's table, derived via immunoSEQ multiplex PCR, lists solely in-frame clones and lacks some. In the table there are about 63,000 clones, roughly 89% of which are singletons. The input for sequencing was CD4+ or CD8+ T cells sorted from blood, taken in a trial of the OX40 agonist ivuxolimab. These receptors originate from an adult with an advanced solid tumor such as melanoma, head and neck, liver or kidney cancer.

The J gene is TRBJ1-4, the V gene TRBV28, with a weak D call TRBD1 (5 bases). CDR3 length equals 17 residues. The V and J ends lost 4 bases and 0 bases respectively, with 15 bases between them. Per the germline V gene, CDR1 is MDHEN and CDR2 is SYDVKM. For the CDR3, the DNA is TGTGCCAGCAGTTCCCGACAGAGAAGCGCAACTAATGAAAAACTGTTTTTT. Its translation is CASSSRQRSATNEKLFF. The full variable domain, in which reference TRBV28 and TRBJ1-4 provide the parts outside the CDR3, is DVKVTQSSRYLVKRTGEKVFLECVQDMDHENMFWYRQDPGLGLRLIYFSYDVKMKEKGDIPEGYSVSREKKERFSLILESASTNQTSMYLCASSSRQRSATNEKLFFGSGTQLSVL.

The chain couples TRBV28 to TRBJ2-7, with 11 bases identical to TRBD2. This CDR3 region has 14 residues. Germline CDR1 is MDHEN and CDR2 is SYDVKM. Trimming took 6 bases from V and 4 from J; bases not matched to a gene: 5. This chain's CDR3 is CASRPLAGVYEQYF. The CDR3 DNA reads TGTGCCAGCAGACCACTAGCGGGAGTTTACGAGCAGTACTTC. Filled out from reference TRBV28 and TRBJ2-7, the complete variable domain reads DVKVTQSSRYLVKRTGEKVFLECVQDMDHENMFWYRQDPGLGLRLIYFSYDVKMKEKGDIPEGYSVSREKKERFSLILESASTNQTSMYLCASRPLAGVYEQYFGPGTRLTVT.

V and J are TRBV7-9 and TRBJ1-2; D remains ambiguous. The germline V gene encodes CDR1 SEHNR and CDR2 FQNEAQ (reference sequence). Trimming removed 2 bases at V and 7 bases at J, with 11 bases between. The CDR3 extends over 13 amino acids. CDR3 residues: CASSLSREGGYTF. The CDR3 nucleotides read TGTGCCAGCAGCTTAAGCCGGGAGGGTGGCTACACCTTC.

This chain joins TRBV6-5 and TRBJ2-7; D is undetermined. The CDR3 covers 12 residues. CDR1 is MNHEY, CDR2 SVGAGI, per germline. The V and J ends lost 6 bases and 2 bases respectively, with 8 bases between them. CDR3: CASRHQTYEQYF. For the CDR3, the DNA is TGTGCCAGCAGACACCAAACCTACGAGCAGTACTTC.

This clone was seen only once. This chain uses TRBV7-3 with TRBJ2-3; D is possibly TRBD2 (5 bases). Germline V gene sequence: CDR1 SGHTA, CDR2 FQGTGA. The CDR3 is made up of 16 amino acids. Trimming pared 2 bases from V and 2 bases from J, leaving 14 bases between. The DNA of the CDR3 is TGTGCCAGCAGCTTAGATCCGGGATACCCCACAGATACGCAGTATTTT. The encoded protein is CASSLDPGYPTDTQYF.

In this sample, this clone turned up once. The chain carries TRBV27 and TRBJ1-1, with 9 bases fitting TRBD1. V gave up 5 bases and J gave up 5 bases; unmatched junction bases: 12. Germline assignment: CDR1 MNHEY and CDR2 SMNVEV (reference sequence). There are 16 residues in the CDR3. The CDR3: CASSPPDRGKWTEAFF. The CDR3 DNA sequence: TGTGCCAGCAGTCCCCCGGACAGGGGCAAGTGGACTGAAGCTTTCTTT.

V gene TRBV5-1 combines with J gene TRBJ2-7; the D is unclear. Germline-derived CDR1 and CDR2 are SGHRS and YFSETQ. The CDR3 covers 12 residues. Trimming took off 5 bases at V and 4 bases at J, with 10 bases between the two ends. CDR3 DNA: TGCGCCAGCAGTACCACAAGTTACGAGCAGTACTTC. It translates to CASSTTSYEQYF.

The V and J genes are TRBV5-5 and TRBJ1-2; the match to TRBD1 covers 10 bases. The V gene end was trimmed by 3 bases and the J gene end by 5 bases; junction bases not matched to a gene: 7. Germline assignment: CDR1 SGHKS and CDR2 YYEKEE (reference sequence). The CDR3 has 15 amino acids. This CDR3 is CASSSGTGVYYGYTF. CDR3 in DNA: TGTGCCAGCAGCTCGGGGACAGGGGTTTATTATGGCTACACCTTC.

This chain joins TRBV7-6 and TRBJ2-1, with D perhaps being TRBD1 or TRBD2 (6 bases each). With 5 bases removed from V and 6 bases from J, the gap between germline ends came to 20 bases. Germline V gene data show CDR1 as SGHVS and CDR2 as FNYEAQ. The CDR3 runs to 16 residues. The CDR3: CASSPPGGTLPNEQFF. The DNA for the CDR3 is TGTGCCAGCAGCCCCCCTGGGGGGACACTCCCCAATGAGCAGTTCTTC.

CDR3 nucleotide sequence: TGTGCCAGTAGTATAGGGGACAGCGTAGAAGCTTTCTTT. Translation: CASSIGDSVEAFF. The chain combines TRBV19 with TRBJ1-1; TRBD1 matches at 7 bases. The germline V gene encodes CDR1 LNHDA and CDR2 SQIVND (reference sequence). The CDR3 loop spans 13 amino acids. V shed 1 base, J shed 8 bases, and the junction held 4 bases outside the gene matches.

The CDR3 loop reads CASSSPGLAGGPGFYNEQFF. The DNA for the CDR3 is TGTGCCAGCAGCTCCCCAGGACTAGCGGGAGGGCCGGGTTTCTACAATGAGCAGTTCTTC. V usage is TRBV28 and J usage is TRBJ2-1, with 15 bases matching TRBD2. Germline CDR1 reads MDHEN; CDR2 reads SYDVKM. The CDR3 sequence is 20 residues long. The V gene end was trimmed by 6 bases and the J gene end by 3 bases; junction bases not matched to a gene: 15. The complete variable domain, with remaining parts taken from reference TRBV28 and TRBJ2-1, reads DVKVTQSSRYLVKRTGEKVFLECVQDMDHENMFWYRQDPGLGLRLIYFSYDVKMKEKGDIPEGYSVSREKKERFSLILESASTNQTSMYLCASSSPGLAGGPGFYNEQFFGPGTRLTVL.

The chain employs TRBV29-1 and TRBJ1-2, with a tentative D call TRBD1 (6 bases). Germline lookup yields CDR1 SQVTM and CDR2 ANQGSEA. V was cut by 4 bases and J by 6 bases, with 15 bases left in between. This CDR3 region has 13 residues. The CDR3 sequence: CSVGAGTIDGYTF. The CDR3 region has the DNA TGCAGCGTTGGGGCCGGGACAATAGATGGCTACACCTTC.

The V gene is TRBV27, the J gene TRBJ1-2, with TRBD1 as a possible D gene (6 bases). The CDR3 sequence is 13 residues long. Germline V gene sequence: CDR1 MNHEY, CDR2 SMNVEV (reference sequence). The ends were cut back, 6 bases at V and 4 bases at J, with 12 bases in the middle. CDR3 bases: TGTGCCAGCAGCTTCCAGGGGAGCTATGGCTACACCTTC. It is translated as CASSFQGSYGYTF.

This clone appeared a single time. The chain combines TRBV14 with TRBJ2-7; 7 bases map to TRBD2. Trimming removed 2 bases from V and 6 bases from J; junction bases left unmatched: 7. This CDR3 contains 14 residues. Germline CDR1 SGHDN, CDR2 FVKESK. The DNA of the CDR3 is TGTGCCAGCAGCCAACACACCGCGGGAGTCGAGCAGTACTTC. Translation gives CASSQHTAGVEQYF.

This chain connects TRBV5-1 to TRBJ2-7; D perhaps matches TRBD2 (5 bases). The CDR3 extends over 13 amino acids. Looked up from germline, CDR1 is SGHRS and CDR2 is YFSETQ. Trimming shortened V by 0 bases and J by 4 bases, and 8 bases separated the two germline ends. The CDR3 spells CASSLGSGYEQYF. For the CDR3, the DNA is TGCGCCAGCAGCTTGGGGTCGGGGTACGAGCAGTACTTC.

On this clone itself: Germline and junction disagree at one end, which may indicate a read error. The chain uses TRBV28 and TRBJ1-1; tentatively, D is TRBD1 (5 bases). Germline V gene data show CDR1 as MDHEN and CDR2 as SYDVKM. The CDR3 is 13 amino acids. The CDR3 spells CASTGPGNTEAFF. CDR3 sequence (DNA): TGTGCAAGCACGGGGCCGGGGAACACTGAAGCTTTCTTT.

This chain links TRBV27 with TRBJ2-2; D is unresolved. Germline V gene sequence: CDR1 MNHEY, CDR2 SMNVEV (reference sequence). The CDR3 has 13 residues. Trimming took 5 bases from V and 2 from J, leaving 6 bases between them. The CDR3 bases are TGTGCCAGCAGTGGGATCAACACCGGGGAGCTGTTTTTT. Translated, it gives CASSGINTGELFF.

The chain recombines TRBV27 with TRBJ2-3, with 14 bases identical to TRBD2. Germline values: CDR1 MNHEY, CDR2 SMNVEV (reference sequence). The length of the CDR3 is 16 residues. The ends lost 5 bases at V and 4 bases at J; junction bases unmatched: 5. DNA for the CDR3: TGTGCCAGCAGTATGACTAGCGGGAGGGCCGCAGATACGCAGTATTTT. It specifies CASSMTSGRAADTQYF.

The genes are TRBV27 and TRBJ2-1; weak D call: TRBD2 (5 bases). The V and J ends lost 8 bases and 7 bases respectively, with 18 bases between them. The V gene's germline CDR1 is MNHEY and CDR2 SMNVEV (reference sequence). This CDR3 region has 14 residues. CDR3 protein: CASATDSLPNEQFF. DNA of the CDR3: TGTGCCAGCGCCACGGACTCGCTGCCTAATGAGCAGTTCTTC.

This clone was observed a single time. The CDR3 DNA reads as TGTGCCAGCAGTGAGATGACATATAGCAATCAGCCCCAGCATTTT. Amino acids: CASSEMTYSNQPQHF. The gene calls are TRBV6-1 and TRBJ1-5; unclear D gene. This CDR3 region has 15 residues. Between the trimmed V and J ends, which lost 3 bases and 0 bases, there was a span of 9 bases. Looked up from germline, CDR1 is MNHNS and CDR2 is SASEGT.

The V and J genes are TRBV5-8 and TRBJ1-1; D is undetermined. The germline V gene encodes CDR1 SGHTS and CDR2 YDEGEE. Trimming took 1 base from V and 1 from J, leaving 5 bases between them. The CDR3 has 13 residues. DNA for the CDR3: TGTGCCAGCAGCTTGAAGGGGAACACTGAAGCTTTCTTT. Amino acids: CASSLKGNTEAFF.

This chain uses TRBV27 with TRBJ2-7, with unresolved D. V dropped 3 bases and J dropped 6 bases, with 12 bases sitting between them. Germline CDR1 and CDR2: MNHEY and SMNVEV (reference sequence). This CDR3 contains 13 residues. CDR3 nucleotides: TGTGCCAGCAGTTTCGACCCCTTTAGCGAGCAGTACTTC. Translated: CASSFDPFSEQYF.

The chain links TRBV29-1 to TRBJ1-4, with 10 nucleotides matching TRBD1. The CDR3 has 14 residues. Germline V lookup: CDR1 SQVTM, CDR2 ANQGSEA. V shed 3 bases, J shed 11 bases, and the junction held 9 bases outside the gene matches. CDR3 DNA: TGCAGCGTTGAGGGAACCGGGACAGGGGCCAAACTGTTTTTT. This gives the protein CSVEGTGTGAKLFF.

The genes are TRBV7-3 and TRBJ2-3, with a tentative D call TRBD2 (5 bases). Germline CDR1 and CDR2: SGHTA and FQGTGA. CDR3 length: 15 residues. V lost 1 base and J 1 base, leaving 9 bases between the germline ends. The CDR3 DNA reads TGTGCCAGCAGCTTAAGGGAGTGGGGCACAGATACGCAGTATTTT. Residues: CASSLREWGTDTQYF.

The gene calls are TRBV28 and TRBJ2-1, with a possible D match to TRBD1 (5 bases). Per the germline V gene, CDR1 is MDHEN and CDR2 is SYDVKM. This CDR3 region has 15 residues. Trimming removed 5 bases at V and 10 bases at J, with 21 bases between. The CDR3 nucleotides read TGTGCCAGCAGTAACGGACAAGTTCCGGCGGTAGAGCAGTTCTTC. Encoded protein: CASSNGQVPAVEQFF.

V and J are TRBV5-1 and TRBJ2-7, with D unresolved. Trimming stripped 4 bases from V and 5 bases from J, with 16 bases between. This CDR3 has 14 residues. CDR1 and CDR2 from the germline V gene are SGHRS and YFSETQ. This CDR3 reads CASSLRGSGDEQYF. CDR3 sequence (DNA): TGCGCCAGCAGCCTCAGAGGTTCCGGCGACGAGCAGTACTTC.